A selection of T cell receptor beta chains follows, all from one sample in a study of blood T cell repertoires in COVID-19. Libraries were prepared by immunoSEQ multiplex PCR; TCRdb keeps only in-frame clonotypes and omits some of them. Of about 190,000 clones listed, about nine tenths were seen once; the top ten hold 2.1%. The source material was peripheral blood. The receptors shown here come from an older man with active or convalescent COVID-19. Both conserved end residues are part of each CDR3.

CDR3 length	V gene	CDR3 protein
18	TRBV19	CASSPWGTNSLVSNEQFF
13	TRBV28	CASNPPGNTEAFF
14	TRBV7-6	CASRRQGNNEKLFF
17	TRBV7-9	CASTEWGGGLITDTQYF
13	TRBV18	CASSQEQSQPQHF
15	TRBV9	CASSLLAGHQETQYF
14	TRBV10-1	CASSDRVPTDTQYF
12	TRBV6-2/TRBV6-3	CASSYSASRQFF
11	TRBV6-6	CAVRVKNAIYF
16	TRBV3-1/TRBV3-2	CASSQVVLANTGELFF
16	TRBV19	CASSPQREANTGELFF
16	TRBV27	CASSLDRGWYTGELFF
16	TRBV2	CASSSGVSSYNSPLHF
15	TRBV9	CASSAWGEDYNEQFF
17	TRBV24-1	CATSAPAPGTGAGEQFF
13	TRBV6-2/TRBV6-3	CASSYVASGELFF
12	TRBV4-2	CASSQDGYGYTF
17	TRBV7-9	CASSTRGQGGSYNEQFF
14	TRBV18	CASSLRTVNTEAFF
14	TRBV25-1	CASRADRSGQPQHF
16	TRBV5-1	CASSYNRDTSSYEQYF
13	TRBV7-2	CASSLVAENIQYF
18	TRBV28	CASSSQARQGVINQPQHF
14	TRBV6-5	CASSYSAGRAPLHF
15	TRBV7-9	CASSLVQGNTGELFF
12	TRBV6-2/TRBV6-3	CASSPVRGEQYF
17	TRBV24-1	CATSSPGLGRAPDTQYF
14	TRBV6-5	CASKNRVLSSPLHF
14	TRBV2	CASSAETGTDTQYF
14	TRBV14	CASSQGQITDTQYF
16	TRBV15	CATSRTGLGNTGELFF
13	TRBV6-2/TRBV6-3	CASSQTGFYGYTF
14	TRBV7-8	CASSSIVGTGELFF